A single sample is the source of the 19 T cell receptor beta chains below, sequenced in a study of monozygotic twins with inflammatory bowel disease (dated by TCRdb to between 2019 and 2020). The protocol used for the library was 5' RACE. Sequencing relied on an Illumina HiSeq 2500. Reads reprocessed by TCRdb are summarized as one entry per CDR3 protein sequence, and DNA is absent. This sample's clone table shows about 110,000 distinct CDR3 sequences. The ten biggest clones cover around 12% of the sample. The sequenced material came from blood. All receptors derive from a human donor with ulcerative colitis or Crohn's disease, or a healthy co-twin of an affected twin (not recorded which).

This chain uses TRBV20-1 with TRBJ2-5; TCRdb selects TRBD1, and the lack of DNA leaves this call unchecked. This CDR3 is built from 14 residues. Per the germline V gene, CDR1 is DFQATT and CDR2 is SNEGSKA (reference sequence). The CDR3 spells CSAIPGQGGETQYF.

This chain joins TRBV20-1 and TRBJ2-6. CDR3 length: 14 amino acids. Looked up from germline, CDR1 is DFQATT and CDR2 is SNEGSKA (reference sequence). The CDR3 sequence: CSARIRAGANVLTF.

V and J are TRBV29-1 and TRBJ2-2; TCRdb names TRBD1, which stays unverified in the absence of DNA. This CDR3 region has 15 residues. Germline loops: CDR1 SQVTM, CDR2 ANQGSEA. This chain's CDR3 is CSVGGQGADTGELFF.

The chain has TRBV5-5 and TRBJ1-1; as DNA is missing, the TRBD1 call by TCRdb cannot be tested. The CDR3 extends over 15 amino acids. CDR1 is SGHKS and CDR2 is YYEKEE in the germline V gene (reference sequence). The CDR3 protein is CASSLSRQMNTEAFF.

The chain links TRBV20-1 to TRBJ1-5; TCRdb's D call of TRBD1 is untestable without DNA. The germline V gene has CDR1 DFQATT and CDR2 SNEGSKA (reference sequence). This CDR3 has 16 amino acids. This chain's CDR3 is CSARGTGGYWNQPQHF.

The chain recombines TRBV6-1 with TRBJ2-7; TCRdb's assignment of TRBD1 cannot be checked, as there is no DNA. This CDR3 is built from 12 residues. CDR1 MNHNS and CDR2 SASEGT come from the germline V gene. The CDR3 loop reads CATRDSTYEQYF.

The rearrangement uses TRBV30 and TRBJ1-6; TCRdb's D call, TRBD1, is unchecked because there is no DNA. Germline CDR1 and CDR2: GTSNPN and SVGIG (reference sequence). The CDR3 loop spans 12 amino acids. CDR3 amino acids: CACRDNNSPLHF. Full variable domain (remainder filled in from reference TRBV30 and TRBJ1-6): SQTIHQWPATLVQPVGSPLSLECTVEGTSNPNLYWYRQAAGRGLQLLFYSVGIGQISSEVPQNLSASRPQDRQFILSSKKLLLSDSGFYLCACRDNNSPLHFGNGTRLTVT.

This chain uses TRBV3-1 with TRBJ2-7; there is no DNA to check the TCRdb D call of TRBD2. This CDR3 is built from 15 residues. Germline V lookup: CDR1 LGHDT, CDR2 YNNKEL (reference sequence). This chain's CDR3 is CASSLWGLASYEQYF.

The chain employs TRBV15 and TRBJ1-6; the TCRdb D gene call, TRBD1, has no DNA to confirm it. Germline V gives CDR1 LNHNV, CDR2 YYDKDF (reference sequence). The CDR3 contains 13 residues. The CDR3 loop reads CATSREQTAPLHF.

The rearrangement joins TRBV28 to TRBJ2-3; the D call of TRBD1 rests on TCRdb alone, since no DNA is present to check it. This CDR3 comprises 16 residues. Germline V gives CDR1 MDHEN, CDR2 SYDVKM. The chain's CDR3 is CASAGTALSSTDTQYF. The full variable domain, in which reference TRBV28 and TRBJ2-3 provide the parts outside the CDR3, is DVKVTQSSRYLVKRTGEKVFLECVQDMDHENMFWYRQDPGLGLRLIYFSYDVKMKEKGDIPEGYSVSREKKERFSLILESASTNQTSMYLCASAGTALSSTDTQYFGPGTRLTVL.

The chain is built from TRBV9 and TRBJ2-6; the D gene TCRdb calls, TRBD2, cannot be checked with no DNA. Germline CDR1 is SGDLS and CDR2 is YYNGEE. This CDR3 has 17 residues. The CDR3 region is CASSIRPRGSGANVLTF. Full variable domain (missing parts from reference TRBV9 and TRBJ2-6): DSGVTQTPKHLITATGQRVTLRCSPRSGDLSVYWYQQSLDQGLQFLIQYYNGEERAKGNILERFSAQQFPDLHSELNLSSLELGDSALYFCASSIRPRGSGANVLTFGAGSRLTVL.

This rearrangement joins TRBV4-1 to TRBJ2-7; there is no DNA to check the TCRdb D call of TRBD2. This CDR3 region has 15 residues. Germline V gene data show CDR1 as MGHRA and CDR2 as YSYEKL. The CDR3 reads CASSYGLAASYEQYF.

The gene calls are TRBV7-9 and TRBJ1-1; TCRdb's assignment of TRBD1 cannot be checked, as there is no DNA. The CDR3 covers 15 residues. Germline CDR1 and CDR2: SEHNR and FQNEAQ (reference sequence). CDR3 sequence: CASSFEGGANTEAFF.

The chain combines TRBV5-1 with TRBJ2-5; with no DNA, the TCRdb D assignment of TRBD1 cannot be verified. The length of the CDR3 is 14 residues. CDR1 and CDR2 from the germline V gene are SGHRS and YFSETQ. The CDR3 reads CASSLEGAQETQYF.

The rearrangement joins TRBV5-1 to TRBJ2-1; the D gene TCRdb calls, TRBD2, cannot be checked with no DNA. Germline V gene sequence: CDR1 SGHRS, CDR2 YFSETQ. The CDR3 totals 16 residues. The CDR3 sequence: CASSRGTSGSYNEQFF. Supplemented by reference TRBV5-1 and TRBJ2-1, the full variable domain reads KAGVTQTPRYLIKTRGQQVTLSCSPISGHRSVSWYQQTPGQGLQFLFEYFSETQRNKGNFPGRFSGRQFSNSRSEMNVSTLELGDSALYLCASSRGTSGSYNEQFFGPGTRLTVL.

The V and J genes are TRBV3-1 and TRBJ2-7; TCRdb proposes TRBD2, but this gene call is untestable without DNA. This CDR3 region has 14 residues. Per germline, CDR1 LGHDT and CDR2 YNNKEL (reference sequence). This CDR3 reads CASSPPTRTYEQYF.

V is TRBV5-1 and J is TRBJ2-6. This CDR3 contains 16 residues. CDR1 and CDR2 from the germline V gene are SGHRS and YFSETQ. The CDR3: CASSLSTGSGANVLTF. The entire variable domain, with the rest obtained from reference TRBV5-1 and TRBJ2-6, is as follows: KAGVTQTPRYLIKTRGQQVTLSCSPISGHRSVSWYQQTPGQGLQFLFEYFSETQRNKGNFPGRFSGRQFSNSRSEMNVSTLELGDSALYLCASSLSTGSGANVLTFGAGSRLTVL.

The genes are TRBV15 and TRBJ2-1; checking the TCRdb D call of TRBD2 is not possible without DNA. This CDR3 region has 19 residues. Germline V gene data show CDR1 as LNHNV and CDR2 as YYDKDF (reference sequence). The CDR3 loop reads CATSRAFWSSGRQSNEQFF. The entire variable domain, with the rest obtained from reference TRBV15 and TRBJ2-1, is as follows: DAMVIQNPRYQVTQFGKPVTLSCSQTLNHNVMYWYQQKSSQAPKLLFHYYDKDFNNEADTPDNFQSRRPNTSFCFLDIRSPGLGDTAMYLCATSRAFWSSGRQSNEQFFGPGTRLTVL.

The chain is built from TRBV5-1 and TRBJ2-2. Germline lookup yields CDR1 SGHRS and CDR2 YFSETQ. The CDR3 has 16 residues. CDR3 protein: CASSLAGVSQAGELFF.